The 8 T cell receptor beta chains reported below all come from one sample, sequenced in a study of beta chain features in type 1 diabetes (dated by TCRdb to 2016 to 2019). Overall study results and their limits: A moderate but significant shortening of TCRB CDR3 length was observed in type 1 diabetes patients in all four CD4+ subsets.

Receptor amplification or capture employed the immunoSEQ multiplex PCR assay. The High Capacity cDNA Reverse Transcription Kit was used to reverse transcribe all of the isolated RNA, meaning that expressed TCRB transcripts were what got sequenced. TCRdb holds this immuneACCESS table with in-frame rearrangements only. Some clones are missing; in checked studies, unresolved V genes explain under half, and the rest has no known cause. The sample data list 250,000 to 350,000 clones, and approximately 16% of these were observed just once. The ten largest account for less than 0.02% of the sample. These receptors' targets are unknown. Sequenced input: naive CD4+ T cells from blood. The sample's cell subset or site label, in plain terms: true naive CD4+ T cells. The receptors derive from a man between 18 and 35 years old with type 1 diabetes.

V and J are TRBV11-2 and TRBJ1-4, with 11 bases matching TRBD1. Germline CDR1 and CDR2: SGHAT and FQNNGV. V was pared by 4 bases and J by 6 bases, with 4 bases of the junction left unmatched. This CDR3 region has 15 residues. The CDR3 DNA reads TGTGCCAGCAGCTCACGGACAGGGGGCTATGAAAAACTGTTTTTT. Its protein is CASSSRTGGYEKLFF.

This clone has a handful of counts. The chain uses TRBV7-9 and TRBJ2-5; D gene unclear. This CDR3 contains 12 residues. Trimming removed 2 bases at V and 2 bases at J, with 3 bases between. Germline loops: CDR1 SEHNR, CDR2 FQNEAQ (reference sequence). The CDR3 loop reads CASSLPQETQYF. The CDR3 region has the DNA TGTGCCAGCAGCTTACCACAAGAGACCCAGTACTTC.

This clone was seen only a few times. The genes are TRBV6-5 and TRBJ2-1; TRBD1 aligns across 7 bases. Per the germline V gene, CDR1 is MNHEY and CDR2 is SVGAGI. The CDR3 is 15 residues long. J was trimmed by 7 bases and V by 0 bases; bases with no gene match: 6. DNA of the CDR3: TGTGCCAGCAGTTACTCGGGACAGTGGGGAAATGAGCAGTTCTTC. Encoded protein: CASSYSGQWGNEQFF.

This rearrangement joins TRBV5-1 to TRBJ1-2; D may be TRBD1 (6 bases). The CDR3 consists of 15 residues. Germline V gives CDR1 SGHRS, CDR2 YFSETQ. The germline V and J ends were trimmed by 0 bases and 3 bases, with 12 bases remaining between them. CDR3 DNA: TGCGCCAGCAGCTTGGATGGGGGCTTCGACTATGGCTACACCTTC. This translates into CASSLDGGFDYGYTF.

The chain employs TRBV18 and TRBJ1-2; D is unclear. Germline CDR1 is KGHSH and CDR2 is LQKENI. Trimming took off 8 bases at V and 5 bases at J, with 21 bases between the two ends. The CDR3 totals 15 residues. The chain's CDR3 is CASPPREPEAYGYTF. The CDR3 nucleotides read TGTGCCAGCCCGCCCCGGGAACCTGAAGCATATGGCTACACCTTC.

The chain employs TRBV30 and TRBJ1-5; D may be TRBD1 (5 bases). V was shortened by 2 bases and J by 4 bases, with 9 bases between the two germline ends. Looked up from germline, CDR1 is GTSNPN and CDR2 is SVGIG (reference sequence). The CDR3 has 13 residues. In DNA form, the CDR3 reads TGTGCCTGGAGTACAGGACCGAATCAGCCCCAGCATTTT. Translation: CAWSTGPNQPQHF.

This clone was seen a handful of times. V gene TRBV18 combines with J gene TRBJ2-7; TRBD1 aligns across 8 bases. Unmatched junction bases numbered 7, after V lost 4 bases and J lost 2 bases. Germline loops: CDR1 KGHSH, CDR2 LQKENI. The CDR3 loop spans 15 amino acids. CDR3 sequence: CASSRTGQVAYEQYF. The CDR3 DNA sequence: TGTGCCAGCTCACGGACGGGACAGGTGGCCTACGAGCAGTACTTC.

This chain connects TRBV29-1 to TRBJ2-3, with 10 bases identical to TRBD2. The CDR3 runs 13 residues. V shed 4 bases and J 5 bases; nucleotides not matched to a gene: 3. Germline values: CDR1 SQVTM, CDR2 ANQGSEA. CDR3 sequence reads: CSVVLAGEDTQYF. The CDR3 nucleotides read TGCAGCGTTGTTCTAGCGGGGGAAGATACGCAGTATTTT.